These 8 T cell receptor beta chains came from one sample sequenced in a study of CD8+ T cells in alopecia areata. This sample's treatment: oral pan-JAK inhibitor, 5-10 mg twice daily. Following extraction, RNA underwent reverse transcription to cDNA, which served as the sequencing template. Generated by immunoSEQ multiplex PCR, the TCRdb table keeps only in-frame clones and is missing some. This repertoire shows about 180,000 clones, roughly 50% found once; its top ten account for about 10%. The specimen was CD8+ T cells sorted from blood, collected at week 24, from a patient treated with tofacitinib. The receptors derive from a human donor with alopecia areata.

This clone has more than one count but fewer than ten. The chain couples TRBV5-1 to TRBJ2-1; D remains ambiguous. The CDR3 runs to 14 residues. The germline V gene has CDR1 SGHRS and CDR2 YFSETQ. The V end was cut by 0 bases, the J end by 5 bases, with 9 bases between. CDR3 region: CASSLAGAHNEQFF. The DNA for the CDR3 is TGCGCCAGCAGCTTGGCCGGCGCACACAATGAGCAGTTCTTC.

The V gene is TRBV30, the J gene TRBJ2-5, with D possibly matching TRBD2 (5 bases). V was cut by 3 bases and J by 5 bases, with 13 bases left in between. Germline lookup yields CDR1 GTSNPN and CDR2 SVGIG (reference sequence). There are 13 residues in the CDR3. CDR3 amino acids: CAWSHSGGETQYF. Written as DNA, the CDR3 is TGTGCCTGGAGCCATTCAGGCGGGGAGACCCAGTACTTC.

This clone was seen only once. The CDR3 DNA reads as TGTGCCACGAGTCAGGAGTTGGGGGACGAGCAGTACTTC. Protein: CATSQELGDEQYF. The rearrangement uses TRBV14 and TRBJ2-7, with D perhaps matching TRBD1 or TRBD2 (5 bases each). CDR1 SGHDN and CDR2 FVKESK come from the germline V gene. V gave up 10 bases and J gave up 5 bases, with 18 bases separating them. The length of the CDR3 is 13 residues.

The V and J genes are TRBV13 and TRBJ2-7; 8 bases fit TRBD1. Germline V gene lookup returns CDR1 PRHDT and CDR2 FYEKMQ (reference sequence). V lost 2 bases, J lost 4 bases, and 4 bases stayed unmatched. This CDR3 has 14 amino acids. The CDR3 sequence: CASSLRQGRYEQYF. The DNA of the CDR3 is TGTGCCAGCAGCTTAAGACAGGGGCGATACGAGCAGTACTTC.

This chain uses TRBV7-2 with TRBJ2-7, with 9 bases aligning to TRBD2. Germline assignment: CDR1 SGHTA and CDR2 FQGNSA. Unmatched junction bases numbered 7, after V lost 4 bases and J lost 3 bases. The CDR3 contains 15 residues. The CDR3 is CASSYGTSRNYEQYF. Here the CDR3 DNA reads TGTGCCAGCAGCTATGGGACTAGCCGCAACTACGAGCAGTACTTC.

This clone showed up just a few times. The chain joins TRBV29-1 to TRBJ1-2, with 8 bases lining up with TRBD1. Germline-derived CDR1 and CDR2 are SQVTM and ANQGSEA. V was clipped by 6 bases and J by 4 bases; unmatched bases: 4. This CDR3 has 12 residues. CDR3 DNA: TGCAGCGTCGGGGACAGGAGCTATGGCTACACCTTC. Residues: CSVGDRSYGYTF.

The CDR3 DNA is TGTGCCAGCAGCACCACCGGGACAGCCAACCGGGACTATGGCTACACCTTC. Protein product: CASSTTGTANRDYGYTF. The rearrangement joins TRBV13 to TRBJ1-2; TRBD1 aligns across 7 bases. V gave up 5 bases and J gave up 3 bases; unmatched junction bases: 15. The CDR3 consists of 17 residues. Germline lookup yields CDR1 PRHDT and CDR2 FYEKMQ (reference sequence).

This chain joins TRBV11-1 and TRBJ1-6; no definite D call. There are 16 residues in the CDR3. Germline CDR1 and CDR2: SGHAT and FQDESV (reference sequence). Deletions cut 2 bases from V and 1 base from J, with 9 bases between. The CDR3 bases are TGTGCCAGCAGCTTAATCGGAGGTTCCTATAATTCACCCCTCCACTTT. Protein sequence: CASSLIGGSYNSPLHF.